This T cell receptor beta chain was documented in a study of brain T cells in children with intractable seizures. Overall study findings and caveats: Absence of clones before surgery may stem from lower sequencing depth. Patients' HCMV serostatus was unknown; virus specificity rests on CDR3 similarity alone.

The CDR3 extends over 13 amino acids. Germline CDR1 reads MDHEN; CDR2 reads SYDVKM. V lost 2 bases, J lost 6 bases, and 11 bases lay in between. Before surgery, patients took at least one anti-epileptic drug. Sequencing used immunoSEQ multiplex PCR; TCRdb keeps in-frame clones, though not all of them. The sample holds approximately 110,000 clones, around 94% seen once. For this clone: Its antigen is still unknown.

The receptor's source is a boy younger than two with hemimegalencephaly and intractable seizures. The chain combines TRBV28 with TRBJ2-7, with no clear D. Sequencing used peripheral blood, obtained at surgery. CDR3 region: CASSLGYSGEQYF. Here the CDR3 DNA reads TGTGCCAGCAGTTTAGGGTACTCGGGCGAGCAGTACTTC. The entire variable domain, with the rest obtained from reference TRBV28 and TRBJ2-7, is as follows: DVKVTQSSRYLVKRTGEKVFLECVQDMDHENMFWYRQDPGLGLRLIYFSYDVKMKEKGDIPEGYSVSREKKERFSLILESASTNQTSMYLCASSLGYSGEQYFGPGTRLTVT.